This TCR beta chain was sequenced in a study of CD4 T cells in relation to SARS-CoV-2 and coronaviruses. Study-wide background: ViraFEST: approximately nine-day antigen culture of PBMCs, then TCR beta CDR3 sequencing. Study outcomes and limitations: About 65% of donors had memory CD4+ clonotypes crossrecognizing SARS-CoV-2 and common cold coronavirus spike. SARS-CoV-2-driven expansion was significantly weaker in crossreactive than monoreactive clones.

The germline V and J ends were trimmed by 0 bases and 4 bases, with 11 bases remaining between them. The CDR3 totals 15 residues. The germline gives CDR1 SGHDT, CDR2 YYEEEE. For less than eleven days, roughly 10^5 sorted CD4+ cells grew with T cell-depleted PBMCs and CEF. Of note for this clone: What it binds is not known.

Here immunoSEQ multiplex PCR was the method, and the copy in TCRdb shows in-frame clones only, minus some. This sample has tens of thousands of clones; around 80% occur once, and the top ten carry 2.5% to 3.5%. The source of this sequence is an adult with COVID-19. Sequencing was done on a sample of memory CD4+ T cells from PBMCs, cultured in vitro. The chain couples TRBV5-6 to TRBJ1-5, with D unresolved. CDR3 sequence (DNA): TGTGCCAGCAGCTTGGGCACAGAACCTAATCAGCCCCAGCATTTT. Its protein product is CASSLGTEPNQPQHF.